These T cell receptor beta chains were read from a single sample in a study of T cells after yellow fever vaccination. TCRdb independently ran MiXCR on the 5' RACE reads; one entry per CDR3 protein. This sample has under 400 distinct CDR3 sequences, with 45% to 50% found just once. Sequences were derived from PBMCs, either bulk or a sorted T-cell subset (CD4+, CD8+, memory, or dextramer-sorted; not recorded which), sampled on the day of the first yellow fever vaccination. These TCRs come from a man younger than 35 who received the YFV17D yellow fever vaccine. CDR3s include the opening cysteine and the closing phenylalanine or tryptophan. The D gene is left open where the match is weak. Size tells how often a clone was seen (once, few, many) or the class of an expanded clone, and some rows leave it out.

J gene,D gene,clone size,V gene,CDR3 length,CDR3 protein,CDR3 DNA
TRBJ2-1,NA,NA,TRBV6-2/TRBV6-3,11,CASSYSIEQFF,TGTGCCAGCAGTTACTCGATTGAGCAGTTCTTC
TRBJ2-5,NA,NA,TRBV18,11,CASSPGETQYF,TGTGCCAGCTCACCGGGGGAGACCCAGTACTTC
TRBJ1-1,NA,NA,TRBV28,11,CASGGQLAAFF,TGTGCCAGCGGCGGACAACTTGCAGCTTTCTTT
TRBJ2-3,TRBD1,NA,TRBV5-4,15,CASSWGTGSTDTQYF,TGTGCCAGCAGCTGGGGGACAGGGAGCACAGATACGCAGTATTTT
TRBJ2-3,NA,NA,TRBV7-2,11,CASSFYETQYF,TGTGCCAGCAGCTTCTATGAGACGCAGTATTTT
TRBJ2-1,NA,NA,TRBV2,14,CASNKPGTYNEQFF,TGTGCCAGCAATAAACCCGGGACCTACAATGAGCAGTTCTTC
TRBJ2-1,NA,NA,TRBV5-1,15,CASSLDEPTDNEQFF,TGCGCCAGCAGCTTGGACGAGCCTACCGACAATGAGCAGTTCTTC
TRBJ2-1,TRBD2,NA,TRBV19,13,CASSQTSGDEQFF,TGTGCCAGTAGCCAAACTAGCGGGGATGAGCAGTTCTTC
TRBJ1-1,NA,hyperexpanded,TRBV7-1,15,CASSSRGQMNTEAFF,TGTGCCAGCAGCTCGAGAGGCCAGATGAACACTGAAGCTTTCTTT
TRBJ1-1,NA,NA,TRBV6-2/TRBV6-3,15,CASSYEAVMNTEAFF,TGTGCCAGCAGTTACGAAGCTGTGATGAACACTGAAGCTTTCTTT
TRBJ2-3,TRBD2,NA,TRBV24-1,16,CATSSGTSGFADTQYF,TGTGCCACCAGTTCCGGGACTAGTGGGTTCGCGGATACGCAGTATTTT
TRBJ2-2,NA,NA,TRBV20-1,16,CSARRDSFPNTGELFF,TGCAGTGCTAGACGGGACTCATTTCCGAACACCGGGGAGCTGTTTTTT
TRBJ2-5,NA,NA,TRBV7-9,12,CASSLYQETQYF,TGTGCCAGCAGCCTGTACCAAGAGACCCAGTACTTC
TRBJ2-1,TRBD1,large,TRBV5-6,16,CASSLGTGSSYNEQFF,TGTGCCAGCAGCTTGGGGACAGGTAGCTCCTACAATGAGCAGTTCTTC
TRBJ1-1,NA,NA,TRBV13,15,CASSQGQGEYTEAFF,TGTGCCAGCAGCCAAGGCCAGGGCGAGTACACTGAAGCTTTCTTT
TRBJ1-2,TRBD1,NA,TRBV7-2,15,CASSLLGTGYYGYTF,TGTGCCAGCAGCTTATTAGGGACAGGGTACTATGGCTACACCTTC
TRBJ2-3,NA,NA,TRBV29-1,13,CSARGRVTDTQYF,TGCAGCGCCCGAGGCCGGGTCACAGATACGCAGTATTTT
TRBJ1-6,NA,NA,TRBV3-1,13,CASTRRGASPLHF,TGTGCCAGCACCCGGCGGGGGGCCTCACCCCTCCACTTT
TRBJ1-4,NA,NA,TRBV19,15,CASSSLMATNEKLFF,TGTGCCAGTAGTTCATTGATGGCAACTAATGAAAAACTGTTTTTT
TRBJ1-1,NA,NA,TRBV11-3,14,CASSLNNMNTEAFF,TGTGCCAGCAGCTTAAATAACATGAACACTGAAGCTTTCTTT
TRBJ2-3,TRBD2,NA,TRBV27,16,CASRRTSGGARDTQYF,TGTGCCAGCAGAAGGACTAGCGGGGGGGCCCGGGATACGCAGTATTTT
TRBJ2-3,TRBD2,NA,TRBV11-2,18,CASSFPAGGPVGADTQYF,TGTGCCAGCAGCTTCCCAGCGGGGGGGCCCGTAGGAGCAGATACGCAGTATTTT
TRBJ2-7,TRBD1,NA,TRBV20-1,14,CSAPNRDRPYEQYF,TGCAGTGCCCCTAACCGGGACAGGCCCTACGAGCAGTACTTC
TRBJ2-1,TRBD2,NA,TRBV20-1,16,CSARDRSSGLDNEQFF,TGCAGTGCTAGAGATCGGTCCTCGGGACTAGACAATGAGCAGTTCTTC
TRBJ1-6,NA,NA,TRBV7-9,16,CASSFDRGYSNSPLHF,TGTGCCAGCAGCTTCGACCGCGGATATAGTAATTCACCCCTCCACTTT
TRBJ1-6,TRBD1,NA,TRBV25-1,14,CASSGQGDNSPLHF,TGTGCCAGCAGTGGACAGGGGGATAATTCACCCCTCCACTTT
TRBJ2-1,NA,few,TRBV5-1,12,CASSLEGGVQFF,TGCGCCAGCAGCTTGGAAGGGGGAGTACAGTTCTTC
TRBJ2-7,TRBD2,large,TRBV27,15,CASSQWGGTPYEQYF,TGTGCCAGCAGCCAATGGGGGGGTACGCCCTACGAGCAGTACTTC
TRBJ2-5,NA,NA,TRBV7-9,10,CASSFQTQYF,TGTGCCAGCAGCTTCCAGACCCAGTACTTC
TRBJ1-5,NA,NA,TRBV5-1,16,CASSLEGVQGNQPQHF,TGCGCCAGCAGCTTGGAGGGGGTTCAGGGCAATCAGCCCCAGCATTTT
TRBJ2-7,NA,hyperexpanded,TRBV7-2,15,CASSLLGARDGEQYF,TGTGCCAGCAGCTTACTCGGGGCCCGGGATGGCGAGCAGTACTTC
TRBJ1-1,NA,NA,TRBV7-2,13,CASSLVSRVEAFF,TGTGCCAGCAGCTTAGTCTCTAGAGTTGAAGCTTTCTTT
TRBJ2-3,NA,few,TRBV4-2,15,CASSQAAGAGDTQYF,TGTGCCAGCAGCCAAGCTGCGGGGGCCGGAGATACGCAGTATTTT
TRBJ1-5,NA,once,TRBV13,14,CASSLAGSNQPQHF,TGTGCCAGCAGCTTAGCAGGGAGCAATCAGCCCCAGCATTTT
TRBJ1-5,NA,NA,TRBV4-1,18,CASSRDPSGTGSDQPQHF,TGCGCCAGCAGCAGAGACCCATCGGGTACAGGGTCCGATCAGCCCCAGCATTTT
TRBJ2-7,NA,NA,TRBV25-1,12,CASSERGYEQYF,TGTGCCAGCAGTGAGAGGGGCTACGAGCAGTACTTC
TRBJ1-1,TRBD1,hyperexpanded,TRBV6-2/TRBV6-3,16,CASSYSRDSMNTEAFF,TGTGCCAGCAGTTACTCGAGGGACAGCATGAACACTGAAGCTTTCTTT
TRBJ2-3,NA,once,TRBV12-3/TRBV12-4,15,CASSSGTGAFDTQYF,TGTGCCAGCAGTTCCGGGACGGGGGCATTCGATACGCAGTATTTT
TRBJ1-1,NA,NA,TRBV6-1,13,CASRGGLDTEAFF,TGTGCCAGCAGGGGGGGACTGGACACTGAAGCTTTCTTT
TRBJ2-7,NA,NA,TRBV19,14,CASSTWDGGYEQYF,TGTGCCAGTAGTACCTGGGACGGCGGCTACGAGCAGTACTTC